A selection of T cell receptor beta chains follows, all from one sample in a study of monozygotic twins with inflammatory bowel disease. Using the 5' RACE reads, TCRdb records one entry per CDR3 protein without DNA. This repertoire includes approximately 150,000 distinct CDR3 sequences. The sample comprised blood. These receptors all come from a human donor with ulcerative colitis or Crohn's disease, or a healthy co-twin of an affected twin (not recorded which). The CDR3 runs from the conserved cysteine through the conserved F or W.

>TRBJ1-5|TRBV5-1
CASSLDSIGSNQPQHF
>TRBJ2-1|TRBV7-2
CASSIGTSGGAAVEQFF
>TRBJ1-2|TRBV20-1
CSAGPGQGAYGYTF
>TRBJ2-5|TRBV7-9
CASSLRDRVHQETQYF
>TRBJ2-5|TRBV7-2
CASSLVGQETQYF
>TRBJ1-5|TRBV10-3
CATGTGRQGTNQPQHF
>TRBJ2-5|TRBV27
CASSYRGQVETQYF
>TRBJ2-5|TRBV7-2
CASSSDRLRETQYF
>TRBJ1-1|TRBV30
CAWSVQRGSTEAFF
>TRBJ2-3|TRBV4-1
CASSQDRPSTDTQYF
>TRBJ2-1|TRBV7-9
CASSREGRYNEQFF
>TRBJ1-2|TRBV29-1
CSVEFLRVVDYGYTF
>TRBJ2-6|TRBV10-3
CAISESRDRGPNVLTF
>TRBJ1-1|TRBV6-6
CASSFNQNTEAFF
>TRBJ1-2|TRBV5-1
CASSSSRGTGNGYTF
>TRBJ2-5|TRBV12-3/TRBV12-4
CATTTGGAQTQYF
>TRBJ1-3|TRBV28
CASIWSSGNTIYF
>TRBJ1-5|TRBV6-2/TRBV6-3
CASSPRGRDQPQHF
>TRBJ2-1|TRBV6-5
CASSYSQRSSYNEQFF
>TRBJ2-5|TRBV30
CAWSVSSGVTTQYF
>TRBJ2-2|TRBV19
CASTTGSLSRTGELFF
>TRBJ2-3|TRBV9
CASSLFLDTQYF
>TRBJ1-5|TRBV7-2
CASSFGRNQPQHF
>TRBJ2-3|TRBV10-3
CAISEDAGASTDTQYF
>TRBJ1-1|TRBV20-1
CSARQGAGYTEAFF
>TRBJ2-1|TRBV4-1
CASSLELAVSYNEQFF
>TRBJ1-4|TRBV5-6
CASSPGQGSNEKLFF
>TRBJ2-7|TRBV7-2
CASSLALGGNEQYF
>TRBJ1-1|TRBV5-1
CASSLAAANTEAFF
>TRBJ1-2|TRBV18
CASSPNRDGYTF
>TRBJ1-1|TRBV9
CASSGSPGSTEAFF
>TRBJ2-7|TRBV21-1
CASSKAPPWLKSYEQYF
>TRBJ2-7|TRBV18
CASSPSDSYEQYF
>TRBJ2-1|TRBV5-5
CASSLAAGNEQFF
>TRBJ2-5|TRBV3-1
CASSQRGGEETQYF
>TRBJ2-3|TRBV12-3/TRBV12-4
CASSVGTGGWTDTQYF
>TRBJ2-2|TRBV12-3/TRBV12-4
CATRPRGRENTGELFF
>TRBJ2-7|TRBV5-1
CASSALIPSGPYEQYF
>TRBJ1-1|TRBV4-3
CASSLAGGQQAFF
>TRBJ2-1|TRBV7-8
CASSYTGTATSYNEQFF
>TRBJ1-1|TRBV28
CASRPRQGVIATEAFF
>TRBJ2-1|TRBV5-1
CASSLVAGGFNEQFF